These T cell receptor beta chains were read from a single sample in a study of cytomegalovirus exposure and HLA in healthy donors. Profiled with immunoSEQ multiplex PCR; TCRdb holds only in-frame clones, not every one. This table has about 140,000 clones, around three fifths appearing once. The sequencing sample was made of PBMCs. These receptors were collected from a male donor in good health and CMV-seronegative. Both conserved end residues are part of each CDR3. The order of the fields is D gene, V gene, J gene, clone size, CDR3 DNA, CDR3 protein. The D gene is left open where the match is weak. Rows give clone size only sometimes, using once, few, many, or a class for an expanded clone.

TRBD1,TRBV6-1,TRBJ2-7,once,TGTGCCAGCAGTGAAGGGCGCAGGGGGATCTACGAGCAGTACTTC,CASSEGRRGIYEQYF
TRBD2,TRBV9,TRBJ2-7,NA,TGTGCCAGCAGCGTAGCTCCAGCGGGGGGGTACGAGCAGTACTTC,CASSVAPAGGYEQYF
NA,TRBV19,TRBJ2-1,NA,TGTGCCAGTAGTATGATTCCCAGGGTAGACAATGAGCAGTTCTTC,CASSMIPRVDNEQFF
TRBD1,TRBV19,TRBJ1-1,NA,TGTGCCAGTAGTAGAGGACAGGGGGCCTTCACTGAAGCTTTCTTT,CASSRGQGAFTEAFF
TRBD1,TRBV10-2,TRBJ1-6,NA,TGCGCCAGCAGTGAGACAGGGGGCCGTGATAATTCACCCCTCCACTTT,CASSETGGRDNSPLHF
NA,TRBV7-2,TRBJ1-4,NA,TGTGCCAGCAGCTTAGACGGCGGATCTAATGAAAAACTGTTTTTT,CASSLDGGSNEKLFF
TRBD1,TRBV2,TRBJ1-2,NA,TGTGCCAGAGGACAGGGAATGAGTGGCTACACCTTC,CARGQGMSGYTF
TRBD1,TRBV5-1,TRBJ1-3,NA,TGCGCCAGCAGCTTGGGATACAGGGGCGCCTACTCTGGAAACACCATATATTTT,CASSLGYRGAYSGNTIYF
NA,TRBV4-3,TRBJ2-7,NA,TGCGCCAGCAGCCAAGTACAGGGTACCTACGAGCAGTACTTC,CASSQVQGTYEQYF
TRBD1,TRBV19,TRBJ2-7,NA,TGTGCCAGTACAGGACAGGGATCGTTCGAGCAGTACTTC,CASTGQGSFEQYF
NA,TRBV6-6,TRBJ1-3,NA,TGTGCCAGCAGCCTGGCGGCTGGAAACACCATATATTTT,CASSLAAGNTIYF
NA,TRBV5-1,TRBJ1-4,NA,TGCGCCAGCAGCTTGGATATGGGGAGTGGTGGTGAAAAACTGTTTTTT,CASSLDMGSGGEKLFF
TRBD1,TRBV6-5,TRBJ1-2,NA,TGTGCCAGCAGTTACGCGACAGGGTCTATGGGCTACACCTTC,CASSYATGSMGYTF
NA,TRBV19,TRBJ1-2,NA,TGTGCCAGTAGCCCACAGGGCGGGGGGATCTATGGCTACACCTTC,CASSPQGGGIYGYTF
NA,TRBV9,TRBJ1-1,few,TGTGCCAGCAGCGTAGTGGCAGGGCCCACTGAAGCTTTCTTT,CASSVVAGPTEAFF
NA,TRBV18,TRBJ1-1,NA,TGTGCCAGCTCACCCTCGACAGCGAACACTGAAGCTTTCTTT,CASSPSTANTEAFF
TRBD1,TRBV25-1,TRBJ1-2,NA,TGTGCCAGCAGTGAAGAAGGCAGGGGGTGGTATGGCTACACCTTC,CASSEEGRGWYGYTF
TRBD2,TRBV29-1,TRBJ2-3,few,TGCAGCGTTGCCATCCCGCGGGGGGCAGATACGCAGTATTTT,CSVAIPRGADTQYF
TRBD1,TRBV4-1,TRBJ1-1,NA,TGCGCCAGCAGCCCGCAGGGGGCTCGTGGGGAAGCTTTCTTT,CASSPQGARGEAFF
TRBD2,TRBV4-2,TRBJ2-7,NA,TGTGCCAGCAGCTCGGTCGGACTAGCGGGGGGGGCCTACGAGCAGTACTTC,CASSSVGLAGGAYEQYF
TRBD1,TRBV6-5,TRBJ2-7,few,TGTGCCAGCAGAACGACAGGGGTTTACGAGCAGTACTTC,CASRTTGVYEQYF
TRBD1,TRBV6-1,TRBJ1-1,NA,TGTGCCAGCAGTGACAGGCCCTTCGGACAGGGATGGGGGACTGAAGCTTTCTTT,CASSDRPFGQGWGTEAFF
NA,TRBV6-5,TRBJ1-2,NA,TGTGCCAACATCCAACCTGACAGTAACTATGGCTACACCTTC,CANIQPDSNYGYTF
NA,TRBV9,TRBJ2-1,NA,TGTGCCAGCAGCGGACGAGGGCGCCCCGACAATGAGCAGTTCTTC,CASSGRGRPDNEQFF
TRBD1,TRBV7-9,TRBJ1-2,NA,TGTGCCAGCAGCTTAAGTTACAGGGGGCCCGCCTATGGCTACACCTTC,CASSLSYRGPAYGYTF
TRBD1,TRBV29-1,TRBJ2-2,NA,TGCAGCGTCGGACAGGGCCACGGGGAGCTGTTTTTT,CSVGQGHGELFF
NA,TRBV25-1,TRBJ1-2,NA,TGTGCCAGCAGTGAGTCCGGGACAAACTATGGCTACACCTTC,CASSESGTNYGYTF
NA,TRBV6-1,TRBJ1-2,NA,TGTGCCAGCAGGGCCCCGGGAGCTAACTATGGCTACACCTTC,CASRAPGANYGYTF
TRBD2,TRBV2,TRBJ2-5,NA,TGTGCCAGCAGTGAATCCAGCGGGGGGTTGGGAGAGACCCAGTACTTC,CASSESSGGLGETQYF
NA,TRBV5-1,TRBJ1-4,few,TGCGCCAGCAGCCCGACAGCAACTAATGAAAAACTGTTTTTT,CASSPTATNEKLFF
TRBD1,TRBV29-1,TRBJ1-1,NA,TGCAGCGTTTGGACAGGGGAGGGCACTGAAGCTTTCTTT,CSVWTGEGTEAFF
NA,TRBV11-3,TRBJ2-1,NA,TGTGCCAGCAGCTTAGTCGGGACACAATACAATGAGCAGTTCTTC,CASSLVGTQYNEQFF
TRBD1,TRBV7-6,TRBJ2-5,few,TGTGCCAGCAGGCCGGGACAGGGTTCTGAGACCCAGTACTTC,CASRPGQGSETQYF
NA,TRBV7-3,TRBJ1-1,few,TGTGCCAGCAGCTTAAGCGTGAACACTGAAGCTTTCTTT,CASSLSVNTEAFF
TRBD2,TRBV7-2,TRBJ2-1,NA,TGTGCCAGCAGCTTAGGGATTGGGACTAGCGGGGGGGCCTACAATGAGCAGTTCTTC,CASSLGIGTSGGAYNEQFF
NA,TRBV7-9,TRBJ2-7,NA,TGTGCCAGCAGCTTTTATGGGGAGACCTACGAGCAGTACTTC,CASSFYGETYEQYF
TRBD2,TRBV5-1,TRBJ2-3,NA,TGCGCCAGCAGCCTGCGGCTAGCGGGGTATACAGATACGCAGTATTTT,CASSLRLAGYTDTQYF
NA,TRBV11-2,TRBJ2-7,NA,TGTGCCAGCAGCTTTCTAAGCTCCTACGAGCAGTACTTC,CASSFLSSYEQYF
NA,TRBV7-6,TRBJ1-1,NA,TGTGCCAGCAGCTTAAGCAAAGAAGCTTTCTTT,CASSLSKEAFF
TRBD1,TRBV5-4,TRBJ1-4,NA,TGTGCCAGCAGCCAAGGACAGGTTGGTGAAAAACTGTTTTTT,CASSQGQVGEKLFF
NA,TRBV19,TRBJ2-1,NA,TGTGCCAGTAGTATAGAGCGGGGCCTATACAATGAGCAGTTCTTC,CASSIERGLYNEQFF
NA,TRBV5-1,TRBJ2-6,NA,TGCGCCAGCAGCTTTGTTCTTATGGGGGGTGGGGTGGACTCTGGGGCCAACGTCCTGACTTTC,CASSFVLMGGGVDSGANVLTF
NA,TRBV9,TRBJ1-2,NA,TGTGCCAGCAGCCTCGACAGCGACTATGGCTACACCTTC,CASSLDSDYGYTF
TRBD1,TRBV6-5,TRBJ2-5,NA,TGTGCCAGCAGTTACAGCCGGGACAGGGGGACCCAGTACTTC,CASSYSRDRGTQYF
NA,TRBV5-5,TRBJ1-2,NA,TGTGCCAGCAGCTTGGTACAGGCCCCTTATGGCTACCCCTTC,CASSLVQAPYGYPF
NA,TRBV7-8,TRBJ1-3,NA,TGTGCCAGCAGCTTAAGGCGGGCCCTCTCTGGAAACACCATATATTTT,CASSLRRALSGNTIYF
TRBD2,TRBV7-2,TRBJ2-7,NA,TGTGCCAGCAGCTTAGTTAGCGGGGGCTACGAGCAGTACTTC,CASSLVSGGYEQYF
NA,TRBV28,TRBJ2-5,once,TGTGCCAGCAGTTTACGTGGGGGGGCCGGGACCCAGTACTTC,CASSLRGGAGTQYF
TRBD2,TRBV7-8,TRBJ2-4,NA,TGTGCCAGCAGCTTGAGACTAGCCCCAAACATTCAGTACTTC,CASSLRLAPNIQYF
NA,TRBV7-3,TRBJ2-2,NA,TGTGCCAGCAGCTTAAGCCAGGGGGGCACCGGGGAGCTGTTTTTT,CASSLSQGGTGELFF
TRBD1,TRBV6-1,TRBJ2-3,NA,TGTGCCAGCAACCGGGACAGGGGAACAGATACGCAGTATTTT,CASNRDRGTDTQYF
TRBD2,TRBV6-5,TRBJ2-7,NA,TGTGCCAGCAGTTACGGGAGCGGGGGGACCTCCTACGAGCAGTACTTC,CASSYGSGGTSYEQYF
NA,TRBV7-2,TRBJ2-7,NA,TGTGCCAGCAGCTCCGTTTTGCCGACCCGGGGATCCGAGCAGTACTTC,CASSSVLPTRGSEQYF
NA,TRBV5-6,TRBJ1-2,once,TGTGCCAGCAGCGGGGGGGTAGGGCGTCGGTATGGCTACCCCTTC,CASSGGVGRRYGYPF